The 3 T cell receptor beta chains below come from one sample, sequenced in a study of shared clonotypes between healthy human individuals. Naive CD8 isolation took CD45RO-negative cells positively selected for CCR7 and excluded terminally differentiated effector memory CD45RA+ cells. Method: immunoSEQ multiplex PCR; TCRdb's copy keeps in-frame clones and lacks some. Among 2 million to 2.5 million clones listed, about 93% were seen once. The sample was naive CD8+ T cells from PBMCs. The origin of the receptors is a man between 18 and 29 years old in good health. Some clones in this sample may be carry-over from other donors' samples.

The chain recombines TRBV9 with TRBJ2-1; 8 bases agree with TRBD1. V shed 6 bases, J shed 6 bases, and the junction held 8 bases outside the gene matches. The CDR3 has 14 residues. Germline V lookup: CDR1 SGDLS, CDR2 YYNGEE. The CDR3 DNA is TGTGCCAGCACCCTAGGGACAGGTTTCAATGAGCAGTTCTTC. It translates to CASTLGTGFNEQFF.

The chain combines TRBV10-2 with TRBJ2-2, with unresolved D. The CDR3 length is 14 residues. Trimming left V 0 bases short and J 4 bases short, with 6 bases between. The V gene's germline CDR1 is WSHSY and CDR2 SAAADI. The CDR3 here is CASSESAGTGELFF. Here the CDR3 DNA reads TGCGCCAGCAGTGAGTCAGCTGGCACCGGGGAGCTGTTTTTT.

The chain is built from TRBV28 and TRBJ2-1; 11 nucleotides match TRBD2. This CDR3 is built from 16 residues. CDR1 MDHEN and CDR2 SYDVKM come from the germline V gene. The trim removed 5 bases at V and 7 bases at J, leaving 10 bases unmatched. The CDR3 protein is CASSTTSGALWNEQFF. In nucleotides, the CDR3 is TGTGCCAGCAGTACGACTAGCGGGGCCCTTTGGAATGAGCAGTTCTTC.